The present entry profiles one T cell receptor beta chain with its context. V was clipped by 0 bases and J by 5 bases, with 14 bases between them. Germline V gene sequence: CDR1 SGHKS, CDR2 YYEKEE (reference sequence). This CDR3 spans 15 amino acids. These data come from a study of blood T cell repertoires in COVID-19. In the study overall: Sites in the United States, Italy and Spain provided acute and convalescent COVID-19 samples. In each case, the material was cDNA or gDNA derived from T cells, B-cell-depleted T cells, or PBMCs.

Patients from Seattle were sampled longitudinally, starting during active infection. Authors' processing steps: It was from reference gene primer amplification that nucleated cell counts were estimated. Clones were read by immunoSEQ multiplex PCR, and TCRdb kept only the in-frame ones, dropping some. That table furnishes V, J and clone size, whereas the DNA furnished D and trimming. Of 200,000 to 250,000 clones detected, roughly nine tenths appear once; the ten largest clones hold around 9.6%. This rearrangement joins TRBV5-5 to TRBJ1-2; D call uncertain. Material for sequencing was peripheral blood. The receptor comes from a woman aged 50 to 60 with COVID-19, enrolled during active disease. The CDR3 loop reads CASSLERLDLYGYTF. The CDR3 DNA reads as TGTGCCAGCAGCTTGGAGAGGTTGGACTTATATGGCTACACCTTC.